Sequencing of this TCR beta chain was carried out in a study of CD8 T cells in Susac syndrome. Random hexamers were used to reverse transcribe an amount of roughly 0.5 to 1 ug RNA. In TCRdb, the immunoSEQ multiplex PCR reads were re-called with MiXCR into one record per CDR3 protein. Of a few hundred thousand distinct CDR3 sequences detected, about 95% appear once; the ten largest clones hold 0.15% to 0.2%. Germline lookup yields CDR1 SGDLS and CDR2 YYNGEE. The CDR3 spans 15 residues. With 5 bases clipped from V and 2 bases from J, the junction kept 6 bases outside the gene matches. In the case of this clonotype: What it binds is not known.

Findings and limits, study-wide: It was acknowledged in the study that the number of individuals who were included in its TCR sequencing and HLA analysis was relatively small.

The chain carries TRBV9 and TRBJ1-2, with TRBD1 identical over 10 bases. The receptor was derived from a human donor with Susac syndrome. Sequencing used CD4+ T cells from PBMCs. The CDR3 DNA follows: TGTGCCAGCAGTGGTCCGGGACAGGGGAACTATGGCTACACCTTC. It codes for CASSGPGQGNYGYTF.